The 21 T cell receptor beta chains below come from one sample, sequenced in a study of PD-1 blockade in classical Hodgkin lymphoma. Time point described: newly diagnosed, previously untreated cHL patient sample. It was by magnetic negative selection that CD4+ T cells were purified from thawed PBMCs. Assay used: immunoSEQ multiplex PCR; TCRdb lists only in-frame clones, some missing. In the table there are 20,000 to 30,000 clones, about 89% of which are singletons. The sample was CD4+ T cells from blood. All receptors derive from a human donor with classical Hodgkin lymphoma.

This sequence joins TRBV10-3 and TRBJ1-6; 10 positions agree with TRBD1. Germline assignment: CDR1 ENHRY and CDR2 SYGVKD. The trim removed 6 bases at V and 8 bases at J, leaving 1 base unmatched. This CDR3 has 13 amino acids. This chain's CDR3 is CAIRGTGDSPLHF. The CDR3 DNA reads TGTGCCATCAGGGGGACAGGGGATTCACCCCTCCACTTT.

CDR3 DNA sequence: TGTGCCAGCAGCTTCCCCATGATGTGGACCCAGTACTTC. Translating gives CASSFPMMWTQYF. This chain joins TRBV5-8 and TRBJ2-5; unclear D gene. This CDR3 spans 13 amino acids. Germline loops: CDR1 SGHTS, CDR2 YDEGEE. V gave up 2 bases and J gave up 7 bases, with 12 bases separating them.

CDR3 nucleotides: TGTGCCAGCTCACCACCGAGGACAGGGGCCCAGAACACTGAAGCTTTCTTT. This translates into CASSPPRTGAQNTEAFF. The chain is built from TRBV18 and TRBJ1-1; TRBD1 matches at 9 bases. The germline CDR1 and CDR2 sequences are KGHSH and LQKENI. The length of the CDR3 is 17 residues. The junction had 6 bases not matched to a gene; V was cut back by 0 bases and J by 1 base.

The rearrangement uses TRBV15 and TRBJ2-5, with D possibly being TRBD1 (6 bases). CDR1 and CDR2 (germline): LNHNV, YYDKDF (reference sequence). The germline V and J ends were trimmed by 3 bases and 2 bases, with 10 bases remaining between them. This CDR3 region has 14 residues. CDR3 nucleotides: TGTGCCACCAGCAGGGGGGCCCTGCAAGAGACCCAGTACTTC. Its translation: CATSRGALQETQYF.

This clone was seen a single time. The chain is built from TRBV2 and TRBJ1-5, with D tentatively TRBD1 (6 bases). V shed 8 bases and J shed 7 bases, with 15 bases lying between them. In germline, CDR1 is SNHLY, CDR2 FYNNEI. CDR3 length: 13 residues. CDR3 in amino acids: CASSGQGSQPQHF. CDR3 DNA sequence: TGTGCCAGCTCAGGCCAGGGGAGCCAGCCCCAGCATTTT.

The chain is built from TRBV7-8 and TRBJ1-2, with TRBD1 matching 7 bases. The CDR3 length is 15 residues. Germline CDR1 SGHVS, CDR2 FQNEAQ. Losses at the gene ends were 0 bases for V and 3 bases for J; bases not matched to a gene: 4. The DNA of the CDR3 is TGTGCCAGCAGCTTAGCCGCAACAGGGGACTATGGCTACACCTTC. Amino acids: CASSLAATGDYGYTF. Drawing the rest from reference TRBV7-8 and TRBJ1-2, the complete variable domain is GAGVSQSPRYKVAKRGQDVALRCDPISGHVSLFWYQQALGQGPEFLTYFQNEAQLDKSGLPSDRFFAERPEGSVSTLKIQRTQQEDSAVYLCASSLAATGDYGYTFGSGTRLTVV.

This chain links TRBV4-3 with TRBJ1-4; possible D gene TRBD1, 5 bases. V lost 1 base, J lost 6 bases, and 12 bases lay in between. Germline CDR1 reads LGHNA; CDR2 reads YSLEER. This CDR3 is 15 amino acids long. CDR3 nucleotides: TGCGCCAGCAGCCAAGGAAGACAGTTCTATGAAAAACTGTTTTTT. Its protein product is CASSQGRQFYEKLFF.

CDR3 sequence reads: CASSAALRRGTGELFF. CDR3 bases: TGTGCCAGCAGCGCCGCTCTAAGGAGGGGCACCGGGGAGCTGTTTTTT. The chain recombines TRBV9 with TRBJ2-2, with D tentatively TRBD2 (6 bases). Germline CDR1 is SGDLS and CDR2 is YYNGEE. The CDR3 runs 16 residues. The V end lost 3 bases, the J end lost 4 bases, and 16 bases lay between the germline ends.

The rearrangement uses TRBV11-2 and TRBJ2-7, with D possibly TRBD1 on 6 matching bases. The V end was cut by 2 bases, the J end by 3 bases, with 14 bases between. Germline V gives CDR1 SGHAT, CDR2 FQNNGV. The length of the CDR3 is 15 residues. The CDR3 DNA reads as TGTGCCAGCAGCTTAAGGGTGGGACACATCTACGAGCAGTACTTC. Translation gives CASSLRVGHIYEQYF.

A few counts support this clone. The rearrangement joins TRBV6-1 to TRBJ1-5; 7 nucleotides match TRBD1. Germline lookup yields CDR1 MNHNS and CDR2 SASEGT. This CDR3 contains 15 residues. V lost 2 bases, J lost 2 bases, and 3 bases stayed unmatched. In DNA, the CDR3 is TGTGCCAGCAGTGAAAACAGGGGAGGCAATCAGCCCCAGCATTTT. This translates into CASSENRGGNQPQHF.

V and J are TRBV11-3 and TRBJ2-1; tentative D call: TRBD2 (6 bases). The CDR3 runs to 16 residues. CDR1 and CDR2 (germline): SGHNT, YENEEA. Trimming shortened V by 5 bases and J by 5 bases, and 19 bases separated the two germline ends. CDR3 loop: CASSKRGLAPDNEQFF. In DNA, the CDR3 is TGTGCCAGCAGCAAACGGGGTCTAGCGCCTGACAATGAGCAGTTCTTC.

This clone has just a few counts. The chain carries TRBV30 and TRBJ2-7, with D tentatively TRBD1 (5 bases). There are 13 residues in the CDR3. Germline V lookup: CDR1 GTSNPN, CDR2 SVGIG (reference sequence). Deletions cut 2 bases from V and 0 bases from J, with 8 bases between. CDR3 DNA sequence: TGTGCCTGGAGTCCAGGGTACTCCTACGAGCAGTACTTC. Translated, it gives CAWSPGYSYEQYF. The whole variable domain, remainder taken from reference TRBV30 and TRBJ2-7, is SQTIHQWPATLVQPVGSPLSLECTVEGTSNPNLYWYRQAAGRGLQLLFYSVGIGQISSEVPQNLSASRPQDRQFILSSKKLLLSDSGFYLCAWSPGYSYEQYFGPGTRLTVT.

The genes are TRBV6-4 and TRBJ2-3; D might be TRBD1 (5 bases). V lost 3 bases to trimming and J lost 4 bases, with 14 bases between them. Germline V CDR1 and CDR2: MRHNA, SNTAGT. This CDR3 is built from 15 residues. The CDR3 DNA sequence: TGTGCCAGCAGTGAAACGTGGGGCTGGCCAGATACGCAGTATTTT. Its translation: CASSETWGWPDTQYF.

This chain links TRBV27 with TRBJ1-2; maybe TRBD1 (5 bases). This CDR3 has 17 amino acids. Germline V gene lookup returns CDR1 MNHEY and CDR2 SMNVEV (reference sequence). The ends were cut back, 6 bases at V and 7 bases at J, with 27 bases in the middle. The CDR3 coding sequence is TGTGCCAGCAGAATTACGTCCCGAACAGGCCTCCGGGGTGGCTACACCTTC. Translating it yields CASRITSRTGLRGGYTF.

The chain uses TRBV7-7 and TRBJ2-5; D might be TRBD1 (6 bases). Germline CDR1 SSHAT, CDR2 FNYEAQ (reference sequence). This CDR3 region has 13 residues. Trimming stripped 4 bases from V and 4 bases from J, with 10 bases between. The CDR3 region has the DNA TGTGCCAGCAGCTCGTACAGGGTAGAGACCCAGTACTTC. This codes for CASSSYRVETQYF.

This chain uses TRBV27 with TRBJ2-3, with unresolved D. V dropped 6 bases and J dropped 4 bases, with 8 bases sitting between them. The CDR3 is 12 amino acids. Germline assignment: CDR1 MNHEY and CDR2 SMNVEV (reference sequence). CDR3 amino acids: CASSRISDTQYF. DNA of the CDR3: TGTGCCAGCAGCCGTATTTCAGATACGCAGTATTTT.

The chain joins TRBV25-1 to TRBJ2-6, with D unresolved. The CDR3 contains 14 residues. Between the trimmed V and J ends, which lost 4 bases and 1 base, there was a span of 5 bases. The V gene's germline CDR1 is MGHDK and CDR2 SYGVNS. CDR3 DNA sequence: TGTGCCAGCAGTGCCCCATCTGGGGCCAACGTCCTGACTTTC. It yields the protein CASSAPSGANVLTF.

The chain is built from TRBV18 and TRBJ1-1, with D uncertain. The CDR3 runs 14 residues. Germline V CDR1 and CDR2: KGHSH, LQKENI. With 8 bases removed from V and 6 bases from J, the gap between germline ends came to 19 bases. CDR3 nucleotide sequence: TGTGCCAGCGAGGGCCGTACTACGGGTCCTGAAGCTTTCTTT. Translation gives CASEGRTTGPEAFF.

This sequence joins TRBV5-6 and TRBJ2-2; 9 bases are a match to TRBD2. The CDR3 contains 15 residues. Per germline, CDR1 SGHDT and CDR2 YYEEEE. V lost 4 bases to trimming and J lost 0 bases; unmatched junction nucleotides: 1. The DNA of the CDR3 is TGTGCCAGCAGCATAGCGGGGGCGAACACCGGGGAGCTGTTTTTT. Translation: CASSIAGANTGELFF.

The chain employs TRBV10-3 and TRBJ1-2; tentative D call: TRBD1 (6 bases). CDR1 ENHRY and CDR2 SYGVKD come from the germline V gene. V lost 6 bases and J 0 bases, leaving 29 bases between the germline ends. The CDR3 is 20 residues long. CDR3 bases: TGTGCCATCAGCTCCCTTCAAGGACAGACGCTATCTACTTCTAACTATGGCTACACCTTC. As protein: CAISSLQGQTLSTSNYGYTF.

The chain couples TRBV7-8 to TRBJ1-3, with 11 bases matching TRBD1. The junction had 7 bases not matched to a gene; V was cut back by 2 bases and J by 4 bases. The CDR3 runs to 17 residues. Germline V lookup: CDR1 SGHVS, CDR2 FQNEAQ. The CDR3 DNA is TGTGCCAGCAGCTTATTGGGTGGGACAGGGGGAGGAAACACCATATATTTT. Its protein is CASSLLGGTGGGNTIYF.